Presented here are 3 T cell receptor beta chains from one specimen sequenced in a study of human T cells and chemical hapten exposure. Regarding time point: patch test 3, about 24 weeks after DPC sensitization. Specified treatment: therapeutic diphenylcyclopropenone sensitization with weekly scalp DPC. MiXCR, applied by TCRdb to the RACE reads, yields one record per CDR3 protein. The profile covers 55,000 to 75,000 distinct CDR3 sequences, with roughly 12% appearing a single time and 2.4% taken by the ten largest. The sample consisted of whole blood, taken in connection with sensitization to the hapten diphenylcyclopropenone (DPC). Source of these receptors: a man aged 25-40 years with alopecia areata. Some clones in this sample may be carry-over from other donors' samples.

This clonotype was found many times. V and J are TRBV5-1 and TRBJ2-3; D call uncertain. CDR3 length equals 14 residues. Germline V gives CDR1 SGHRS, CDR2 YFSETQ. Trimming took 0 bases from V and 7 from J, leaving 12 bases between them. The CDR3 DNA follows: TGCGCCAGCAGCTTGGACGCCGGAGATTATACGCAGTATTTT. Translation gives CASSLDAGDYTQYF.

The rearrangement joins TRBV7-9 to TRBJ2-1; TRBD2 matches 10 bases. V dropped 4 bases and J dropped 7; count of bases not matched to a gene: 13. CDR1 is SEHNR and CDR2 is FQNEAQ in the germline V gene (reference sequence). There are 17 residues in the CDR3. The CDR3 coding sequence is TGTGCCAGCAGCTATCTAGCGGGGGCACCTCTTTGGAATGAGCAGTTCTTC. Translation gives CASSYLAGAPLWNEQFF.

This clonotype appeared a few times. The chain carries TRBV27 and TRBJ2-7; 9 bases are a match to TRBD1. The CDR3 extends over 14 amino acids. Germline loops: CDR1 MNHEY, CDR2 SMNVEV (reference sequence). With 6 bases clipped from V and 6 bases from J, the junction kept 9 bases outside the gene matches. The CDR3 loop reads CASRPGTGFSEQYF. The DNA of the CDR3 is TGTGCCAGCAGACCCGGGACAGGGTTTTCCGAGCAGTACTTC.